This T cell receptor beta chain emerged from a study of cytomegalovirus exposure and HLA in healthy donors. Overall study: Of around 400 genotyped donors, about 80% grouped in the Caucasian-associated ancestry cluster. Study results and caveats: The presence/absence work took it that sequencing depth was about the same across donors. Another analysis was done later, and it associated 16,951 TCR beta sequences with HLA alleles at 0.05 false discovery rate.

Amplification used 60 Vbeta primers and 13 Jbeta primers. The method was immunoSEQ multiplex PCR; TCRdb's version includes in-frame clones alone and lacks a portion of them. The sample has about 130,000 clones; 65% to 80% are singletons. As regards this clone: Its specificity is not known.

Between the trimmed V and J ends, which lost 6 bases and 2 bases, there was a span of 11 bases. The CDR3 loop spans 15 amino acids. Looked up from germline, CDR1 is SGHTA and CDR2 is FQGTGA. The gene calls are TRBV7-3 and TRBJ2-6; no firm D call. The specimen sequenced was PBMCs. This clonotype originated in a human donor in good health. DNA of the CDR3: TGTGCCAGCAGGCCTAATATTGCTGGGGCCAACGTCCTGACTTTC. This translates into CASRPNIAGANVLTF.